This is a list of T cell receptor beta chains from one sample in a study of identifying expanded T cells in peripheral blood. This table comes from immunoSEQ multiplex PCR, and its TCRdb copy is limited to in-frame clones, with some not included. The sample has some 90,000 clones, 70% to 90% seen once; the top ten hold around 5.2%. The sample was blood. The receptors come from a person aged 18-69 years in good health. Both conserved end residues are part of each CDR3. A D gene is named only where the DNA matches it firmly. Expanded clones are given a class, and other clones once, few, many or no size at all.

size	V	D	J	CDR3	DNA
NA	TRBV12-5	NA	TRBJ1-4	CASGLSGLEEKLFF	TGTGCTAGTGGTTTGTCGGGATTAGAGGAAAAACTGTTTTTT
NA	TRBV7-2	TRBD2	TRBJ2-1	CASRQGTSGFNEQFF	TGTGCCAGCAGACAAGGGACTAGTGGGTTTAATGAGCAGTTCTTC
NA	TRBV7-9	TRBD1	TRBJ1-6	CASSSGQGNSPLHF	TGTGCCAGCAGCTCCGGACAGGGGAATTCACCCCTCCACTTT
few	TRBV2	NA	TRBJ2-3	CASSEALPLLSTDTQYF	TGTGCCAGCAGTGAAGCTTTACCCCTACTAAGCACAGATACGCAGTATTTT
NA	TRBV6-1	NA	TRBJ1-3	CASSLNFNGNTIYF	TGTGCCAGTTCACTCAATTTCAACGGAAACACCATATATTTT
NA	TRBV11-3	NA	TRBJ1-4	CASSSPQNEKLFF	TGTGCCAGCAGCTCCCCCCAGAATGAAAAACTGTTTTTT
NA	TRBV21-1	NA	TRBJ1-1	CASSIKTGRIATEAFF	TGTGCCAGCAGCATTAAGACAGGGAGGATTGCCACTGAAGCTTTCTTT
NA	TRBV18	NA	TRBJ2-7	CASSPRGRSSYEQYF	TGTGCCAGCTCACCACGGGGTCGGAGCTCCTACGAGCAGTACTTC
NA	TRBV6-5	TRBD1	TRBJ1-2	CASSSLYRGYGYTF	TGTGCCAGCAGTTCTCTATACAGGGGCTATGGCTACACCTTC
few	TRBV4-1	NA	TRBJ1-6	CASSQEGQYSTPLHF	TGCGCCAGCAGCCAAGAGGGTCAGTATAGTACACCCCTCCACTTT
NA	TRBV4-1	NA	TRBJ1-4	CASSQARRQGYEKLFF	TGCGCCAGCAGCCAAGCCCGCCGGCAGGGCTACGAAAAACTGTTTTTT
once	TRBV27	NA	TRBJ2-7	CASSPGQSSSYEQYF	TGTGCCAGCAGTCCTGGACAGTCCTCCTCCTACGAGCAGTACTTC
NA	TRBV29-1	NA	TRBJ2-7	CSVVFGLVHEQYF	TGCAGCGTTGTTTTCGGACTTGTCCACGAGCAGTACTTC
few	TRBV30	NA	TRBJ1-5	CAAGLGNQPQHF	TGTGCCGCTGGACTGGGCAATCAGCCCCAGCATTTT
NA	TRBV6-6	TRBD1	TRBJ1-3	CASRGGQDSGNTIYF	TGTGCCAGCAGGGGGGGACAGGATTCTGGAAACACCATATATTTT
NA	TRBV7-2	NA	TRBJ2-5	CASSPGFVGKETQYF	TGTGCCAGCAGCCCAGGGTTCGTAGGAAAAGAGACCCAGTACTTC
NA	TRBV9	NA	TRBJ2-3	CASSVGRAGLTDTQYF	TGTGCCAGCAGCGTAGGGCGGGCAGGCTTGACAGATACGCAGTATTTT
NA	TRBV9	TRBD2	TRBJ2-3	CASSVDGGAADTQYF	TGTGCCAGCAGCGTAGACGGGGGGGCAGCAGATACGCAGTATTTT
NA	TRBV7-9	NA	TRBJ2-3	CASSLAGGTDTQYF	TGTGCCAGCAGCTTAGCAGGCGGCACAGATACGCAGTATTTT
NA	TRBV18	NA	TRBJ1-5	CASSRREGGPQHF	TGTGCCAGCTCACGCAGGGAGGGTGGGCCCCAGCATTTT